Below, 12 T cell receptor beta chains from the same sample are listed, as sequenced in a study of cytomegalovirus exposure and HLA in healthy donors. This table comes from immunoSEQ multiplex PCR, and its TCRdb copy is limited to in-frame clones, with some not included. The sample holds roughly 63,000 clones, 80% to 90% seen once. The sequencing input was PBMCs. All receptors derive from a woman between 18 and 29 years old in good health and CMV-seronegative.

This chain connects TRBV7-9 to TRBJ2-2; 7 bases align to TRBD2. Germline V gene sequence: CDR1 SEHNR, CDR2 FQNEAQ (reference sequence). The CDR3 totals 16 residues. V lost 1 base to trimming and J lost 1 base; unmatched junction nucleotides: 3. In DNA, the CDR3 is TGTGCCAGCAGCTTAGTGGCTAGCGGGAACACCGGGGAGCTGTTTTTT. Translated: CASSLVASGNTGELFF.

V is TRBV25-1 and J is TRBJ2-2, with D perhaps TRBD2 (5 bases). Germline CDR1 reads MGHDK; CDR2 reads SYGVNS. The CDR3 extends over 14 amino acids. V lost 4 bases and J lost 7, with 13 bases in between. The CDR3 coding sequence is TGTGCCAGCAGTGTCCCCGGGATCAACGGGGAGCTGTTTTTT. Protein sequence: CASSVPGINGELFF.

The chain links TRBV7-2 to TRBJ2-2, with 7 bases fitting TRBD2. Germline CDR1 and CDR2: SGHTA and FQGNSA. CDR3 size: 16 residues. V trimming: 5 bases; J trimming: 5 bases; junction bases outside the gene matches: 11. Here the CDR3 DNA reads TGTGCCAGCAGCCGTGGGACTATCTTATCAACCGGGGAGCTGTTTTTT. Translation gives CASSRGTILSTGELFF.

This clone was recorded a few times. This sequence joins TRBV20-1 and TRBJ1-1; D uncertain. CDR1 DFQATT and CDR2 SNEGSKA come from the germline V gene (reference sequence). The V and J ends lost 3 bases and 1 base respectively, with 3 bases between them. This CDR3 spans 11 amino acids. CDR3 nucleotide sequence: TGCAGTGCTAGGCGGAACACTGAAGCTTTCTTT. Its translation: CSARRNTEAFF.

The J gene is TRBJ1-1, the V gene TRBV27, with 8 bases matching TRBD1. CDR1 and CDR2 (germline): MNHEY, SMNVEV (reference sequence). V dropped 5 bases and J dropped 3; count of bases not matched to a gene: 14. The CDR3 sequence is 17 residues long. The CDR3: CASSPITPQGADTEAFF. The CDR3 DNA reads as TGTGCCAGCAGTCCGATCACGCCCCAGGGGGCGGACACTGAAGCTTTCTTT.

The chain employs TRBV6-5 and TRBJ1-3; D remains unclear. CDR1 MNHEY and CDR2 SVGAGI come from the germline V gene. CDR3 length equals 15 residues. Trimming cost V 2 bases and J 7 bases, with 15 bases left between them. CDR3 amino acids: CASSYQATAWNTIYF. CDR3 sequence (DNA): TGTGCCAGCAGTTACCAGGCCACCGCTTGGAACACCATATATTTT.

In this sample, this clone turned up a few times. This chain links TRBV7-2 with TRBJ2-7, with 7 positions matching TRBD1. Germline V gives CDR1 SGHTA, CDR2 FQGNSA. V lost 5 bases and J lost 2; bases outside the gene matches: 6. The CDR3 spans 14 residues. The CDR3 DNA is TGTGCCAGCAGCCCGGCGACAGGGCCCTACGAGCAGTACTTC. Its translation is CASSPATGPYEQYF.

This sequence joins TRBV5-1 and TRBJ2-1, with a possible D match to TRBD1 (5 bases). Germline CDR1 SGHRS, CDR2 YFSETQ. The CDR3 extends over 15 amino acids. Trimming pared 3 bases from V and 0 bases from J, leaving 10 bases between. The CDR3: CASSSQGPSYNEQFF. CDR3 in DNA: TGCGCCAGCAGCTCTCAGGGCCCCTCCTACAATGAGCAGTTCTTC.

The J gene is TRBJ2-2, the V gene TRBV30; the match to TRBD2 covers 9 bases. CDR1 is GTSNPN and CDR2 is SVGIG in the germline V gene (reference sequence). The V gene end was trimmed by 2 bases and the J gene end by 7 bases; junction bases not matched to a gene: 8. The CDR3 contains 15 residues. CDR3: CAWSFGTSLGGELFF. CDR3 bases: TGTGCCTGGAGTTTCGGGACTAGCCTTGGCGGGGAGCTGTTTTTT.

The genes are TRBV7-9 and TRBJ1-2; D gene ambiguous. The length of the CDR3 is 15 residues. Deletions cut 1 base from V and 0 bases from J, with 9 bases between. The germline V gene has CDR1 SEHNR and CDR2 FQNEAQ (reference sequence). Here the CDR3 DNA reads TGTGCCAGCAGCTTAGTGGCCGAAACTAACTATGGCTACACCTTC. It specifies CASSLVAETNYGYTF.

This clone is medium-sized within its sample. The chain has TRBV4-2 and TRBJ1-2; D is unclear. This CDR3 spans 15 amino acids. Germline loops: CDR1 LGHNA, CDR2 YNFKEQ. V gave up 4 bases and J gave up 3 bases, with 15 bases separating them. The CDR3 coding sequence is TGTGCCAGCAGCCCCCACGGGTTGGCCGACTATGGCTACACCTTC. Its translation is CASSPHGLADYGYTF.

The genes are TRBV19 and TRBJ2-1; tentative D call: TRBD1 (6 bases). V lost 7 bases and J lost 3, with 16 bases in between. The CDR3 covers 15 residues. Germline CDR1 reads LNHDA; CDR2 reads SQIVND (reference sequence). In DNA, the CDR3 is TGTGCCAGTACCCCTGAGCCAGGGGTCTACAATGAGCAGTTCTTC. Its protein product is CASTPEPGVYNEQFF.